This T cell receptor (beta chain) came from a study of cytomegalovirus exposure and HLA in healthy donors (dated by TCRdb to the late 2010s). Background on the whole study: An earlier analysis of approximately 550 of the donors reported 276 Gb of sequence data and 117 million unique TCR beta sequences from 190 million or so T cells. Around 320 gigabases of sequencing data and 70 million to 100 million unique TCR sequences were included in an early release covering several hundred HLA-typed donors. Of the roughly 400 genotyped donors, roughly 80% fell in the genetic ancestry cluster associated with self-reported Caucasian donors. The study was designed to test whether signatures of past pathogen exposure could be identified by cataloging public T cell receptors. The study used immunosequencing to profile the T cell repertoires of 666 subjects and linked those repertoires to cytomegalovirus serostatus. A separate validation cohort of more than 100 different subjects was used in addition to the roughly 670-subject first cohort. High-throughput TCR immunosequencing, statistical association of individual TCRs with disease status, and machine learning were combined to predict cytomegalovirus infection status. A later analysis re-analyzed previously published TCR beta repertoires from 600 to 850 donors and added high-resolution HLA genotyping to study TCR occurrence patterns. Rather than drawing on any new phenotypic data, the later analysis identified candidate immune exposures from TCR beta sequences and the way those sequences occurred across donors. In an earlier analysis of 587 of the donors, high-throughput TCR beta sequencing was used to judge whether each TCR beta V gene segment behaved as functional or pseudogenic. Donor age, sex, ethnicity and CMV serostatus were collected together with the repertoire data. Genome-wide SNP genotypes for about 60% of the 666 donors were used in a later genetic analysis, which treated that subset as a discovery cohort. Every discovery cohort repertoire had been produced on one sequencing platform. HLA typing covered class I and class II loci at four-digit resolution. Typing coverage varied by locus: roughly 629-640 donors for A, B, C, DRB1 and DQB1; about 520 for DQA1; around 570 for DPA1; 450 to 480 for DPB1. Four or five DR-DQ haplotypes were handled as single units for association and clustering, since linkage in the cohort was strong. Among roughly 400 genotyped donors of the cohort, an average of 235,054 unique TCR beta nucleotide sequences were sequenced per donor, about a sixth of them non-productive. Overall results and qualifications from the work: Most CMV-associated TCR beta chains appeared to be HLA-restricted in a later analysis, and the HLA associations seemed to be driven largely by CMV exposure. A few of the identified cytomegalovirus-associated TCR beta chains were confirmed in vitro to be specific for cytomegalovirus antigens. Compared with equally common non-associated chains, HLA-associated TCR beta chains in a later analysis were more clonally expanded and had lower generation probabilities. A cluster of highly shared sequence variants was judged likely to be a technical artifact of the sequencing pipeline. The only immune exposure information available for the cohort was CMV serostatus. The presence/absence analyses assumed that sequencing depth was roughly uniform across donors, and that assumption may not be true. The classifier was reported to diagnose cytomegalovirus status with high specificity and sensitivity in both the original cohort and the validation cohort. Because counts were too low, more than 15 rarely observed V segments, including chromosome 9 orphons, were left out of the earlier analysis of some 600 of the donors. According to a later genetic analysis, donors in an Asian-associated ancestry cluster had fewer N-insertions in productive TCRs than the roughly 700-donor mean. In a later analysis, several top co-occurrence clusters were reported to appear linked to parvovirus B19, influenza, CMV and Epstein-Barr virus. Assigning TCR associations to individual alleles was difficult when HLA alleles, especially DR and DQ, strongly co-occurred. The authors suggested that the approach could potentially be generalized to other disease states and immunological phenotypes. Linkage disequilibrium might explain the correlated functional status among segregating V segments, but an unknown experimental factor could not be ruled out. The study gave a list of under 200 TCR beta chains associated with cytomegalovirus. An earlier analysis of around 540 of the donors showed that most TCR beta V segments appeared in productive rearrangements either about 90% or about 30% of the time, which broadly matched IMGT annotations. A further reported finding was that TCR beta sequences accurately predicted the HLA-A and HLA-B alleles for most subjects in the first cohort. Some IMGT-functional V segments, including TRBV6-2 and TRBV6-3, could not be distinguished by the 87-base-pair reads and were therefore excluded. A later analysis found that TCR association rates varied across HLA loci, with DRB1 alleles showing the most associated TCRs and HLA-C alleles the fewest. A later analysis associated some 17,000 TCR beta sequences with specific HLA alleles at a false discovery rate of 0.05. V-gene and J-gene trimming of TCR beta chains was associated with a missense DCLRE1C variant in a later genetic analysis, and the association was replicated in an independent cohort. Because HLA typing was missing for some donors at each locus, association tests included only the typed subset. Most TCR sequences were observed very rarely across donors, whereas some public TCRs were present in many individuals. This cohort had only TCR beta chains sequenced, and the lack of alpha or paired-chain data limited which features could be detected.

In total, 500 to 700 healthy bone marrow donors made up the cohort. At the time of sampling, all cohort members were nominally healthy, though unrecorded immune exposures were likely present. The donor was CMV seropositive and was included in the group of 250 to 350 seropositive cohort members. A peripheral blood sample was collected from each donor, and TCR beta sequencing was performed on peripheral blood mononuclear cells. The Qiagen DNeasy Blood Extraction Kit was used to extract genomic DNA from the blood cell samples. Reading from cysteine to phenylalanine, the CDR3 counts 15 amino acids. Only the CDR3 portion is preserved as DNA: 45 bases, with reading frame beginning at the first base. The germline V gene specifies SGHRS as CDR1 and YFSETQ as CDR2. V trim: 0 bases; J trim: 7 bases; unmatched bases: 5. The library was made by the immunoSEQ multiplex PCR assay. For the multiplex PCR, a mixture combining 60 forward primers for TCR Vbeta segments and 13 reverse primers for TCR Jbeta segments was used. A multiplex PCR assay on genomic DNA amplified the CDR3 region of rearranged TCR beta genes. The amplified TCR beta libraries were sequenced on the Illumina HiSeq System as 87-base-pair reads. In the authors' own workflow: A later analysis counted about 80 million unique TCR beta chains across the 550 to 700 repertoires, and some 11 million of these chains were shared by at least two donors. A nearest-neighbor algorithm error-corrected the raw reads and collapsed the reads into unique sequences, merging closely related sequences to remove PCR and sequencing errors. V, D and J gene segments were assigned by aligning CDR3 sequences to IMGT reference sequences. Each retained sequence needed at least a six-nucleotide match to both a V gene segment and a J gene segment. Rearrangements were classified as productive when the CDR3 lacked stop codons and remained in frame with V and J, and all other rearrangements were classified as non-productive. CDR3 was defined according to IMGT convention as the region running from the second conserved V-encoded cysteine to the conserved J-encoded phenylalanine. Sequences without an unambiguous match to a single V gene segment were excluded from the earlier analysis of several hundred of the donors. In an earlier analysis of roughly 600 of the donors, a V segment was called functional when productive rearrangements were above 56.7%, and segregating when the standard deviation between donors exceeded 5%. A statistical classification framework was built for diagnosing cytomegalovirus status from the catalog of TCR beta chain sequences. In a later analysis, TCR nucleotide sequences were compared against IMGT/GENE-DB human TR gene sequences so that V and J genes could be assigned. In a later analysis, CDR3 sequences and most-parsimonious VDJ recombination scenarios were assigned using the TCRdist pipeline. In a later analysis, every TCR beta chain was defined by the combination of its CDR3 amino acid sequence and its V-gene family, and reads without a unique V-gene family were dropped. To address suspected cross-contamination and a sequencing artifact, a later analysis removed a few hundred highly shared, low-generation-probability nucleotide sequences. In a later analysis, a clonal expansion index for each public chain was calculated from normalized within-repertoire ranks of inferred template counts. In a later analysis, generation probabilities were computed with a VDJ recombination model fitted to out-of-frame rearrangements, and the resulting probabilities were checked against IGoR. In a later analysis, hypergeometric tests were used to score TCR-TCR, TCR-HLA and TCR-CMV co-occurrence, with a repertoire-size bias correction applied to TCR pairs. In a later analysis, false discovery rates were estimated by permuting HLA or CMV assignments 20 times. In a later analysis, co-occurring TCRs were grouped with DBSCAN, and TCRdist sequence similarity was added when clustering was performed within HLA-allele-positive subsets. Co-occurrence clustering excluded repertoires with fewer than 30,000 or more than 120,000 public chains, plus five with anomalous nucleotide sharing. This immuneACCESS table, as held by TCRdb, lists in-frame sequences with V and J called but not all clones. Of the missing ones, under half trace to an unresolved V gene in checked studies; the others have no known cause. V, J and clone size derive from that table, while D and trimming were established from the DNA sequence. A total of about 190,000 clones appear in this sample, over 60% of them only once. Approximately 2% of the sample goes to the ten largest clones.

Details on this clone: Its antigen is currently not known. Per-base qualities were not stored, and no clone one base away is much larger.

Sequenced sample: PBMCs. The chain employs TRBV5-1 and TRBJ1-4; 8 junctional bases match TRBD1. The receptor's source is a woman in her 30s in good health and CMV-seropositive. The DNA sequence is TGCGCCAGCAGCTTGGGTCAGGGGGCGCTTGAAAAACTGTTTTTT. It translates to CASSLGQGALEKLFF.